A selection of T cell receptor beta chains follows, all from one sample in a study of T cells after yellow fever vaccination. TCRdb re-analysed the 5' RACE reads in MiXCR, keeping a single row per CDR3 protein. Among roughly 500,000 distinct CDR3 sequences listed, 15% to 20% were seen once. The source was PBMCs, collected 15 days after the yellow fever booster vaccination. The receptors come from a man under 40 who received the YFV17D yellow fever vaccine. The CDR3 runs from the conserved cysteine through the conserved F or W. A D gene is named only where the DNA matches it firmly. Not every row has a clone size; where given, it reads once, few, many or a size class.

CDR3 DNA: TGTGCCTGGAAGATCGGGACATTTCAAAACACCATATATTTT
CDR3 protein: CAWKIGTFQNTIYF
clone size: NA
V gene: TRBV30
J gene: TRBJ1-3
D gene: NA

CDR3 DNA: TGTGCCAGCAGCTTAATCAGAACGGGCGAGCAGTACTTC
CDR3 protein: CASSLIRTGEQYF
clone size: NA
V gene: TRBV7-9
J gene: TRBJ2-7
D gene: NA

CDR3 DNA: TGTGCCAGCTCACCGACTAGCGGCTCCTACGAGCAGTACTTC
CDR3 protein: CASSPTSGSYEQYF
clone size: many
V gene: TRBV5-1
J gene: TRBJ2-7
D gene: TRBD2

CDR3 DNA: TGTGCCAGCAGCCCTAATGGGGATATCACAGATACGCAGTATTTT
CDR3 protein: CASSPNGDITDTQYF
clone size: few
V gene: TRBV3-1
J gene: TRBJ2-3
D gene: NA

CDR3 DNA: TGTGCCAGCAGCCACACGGGACAGGGGGCGCGCGAGCAGTACTTC
CDR3 protein: CASSHTGQGAREQYF
clone size: few
V gene: TRBV14
J gene: TRBJ2-7
D gene: TRBD1

CDR3 DNA: TGCAGCGTTGAAGTCCCAGGGATGGGACGCCAGCATTTT
CDR3 protein: CSVEVPGMGRQHF
clone size: few
V gene: TRBV29-1
J gene: TRBJ1-5
D gene: NA

CDR3 DNA: TGCAGTGCTAGAGTTCGTAGCACAGATACGCAGTATTTT
CDR3 protein: CSARVRSTDTQYF
clone size: many
V gene: TRBV20-1
J gene: TRBJ2-3
D gene: NA

CDR3 DNA: TGTGCCAGTAGTATATCGCCCGGGGCGGGTGAGCAGTACTTC
CDR3 protein: CASSISPGAGEQYF
clone size: few
V gene: TRBV19
J gene: TRBJ2-7
D gene: NA

CDR3 DNA: TGCAGTGCTACTAAAGGGACAGGGGGCTCCGGGGAGCTGTTTTTT
CDR3 protein: CSATKGTGGSGELFF
clone size: few
V gene: TRBV20-1
J gene: TRBJ2-2
D gene: TRBD1

CDR3 DNA: TGCAGTGCTACCCCGGGGATCTATGGCTACACCTTC
CDR3 protein: CSATPGIYGYTF
clone size: many
V gene: TRBV20-1
J gene: TRBJ1-2
D gene: NA

CDR3 DNA: TGTGCCAGTAGTAAAGAGGAGAGCACAGATACGCAGTATTTT
CDR3 protein: CASSKEESTDTQYF
clone size: NA
V gene: TRBV19
J gene: TRBJ2-3
D gene: NA

CDR3 DNA: TGCAGTGCTAGCCTCGGACAGGGGGCCACAGATACGCAGTATTTT
CDR3 protein: CSASLGQGATDTQYF
clone size: few
V gene: TRBV20-1
J gene: TRBJ2-3
D gene: TRBD1

CDR3 DNA: TGTGCCAGCCGGGCGGAGCTGGGGGGGACCGGGGAGCTGTTTTTT
CDR3 protein: CASRAELGGTGELFF
clone size: NA
V gene: TRBV27
J gene: TRBJ2-2
D gene: TRBD2

CDR3 DNA: TGTGCCAGCAGCTCGTATGGGGGACTAGCGGAAAATGAGCAGTTCTTC
CDR3 protein: CASSSYGGLAENEQFF
clone size: NA
V gene: TRBV9
J gene: TRBJ2-1
D gene: TRBD2

CDR3 DNA: TGTGCCAGCTCACTCGCGACTAGCGGAGGAGCAGATACGCAGTATTTT
CDR3 protein: CASSLATSGGADTQYF
clone size: NA
V gene: TRBV18
J gene: TRBJ2-3
D gene: TRBD2

CDR3 DNA: TGTGCCAGCAGTTTGCTGACTAGCGGAAGCAATGAGCAGTTCTTC
CDR3 protein: CASSLLTSGSNEQFF
clone size: NA
V gene: TRBV12-3/TRBV12-4
J gene: TRBJ2-1
D gene: TRBD2

CDR3 DNA: TGTGCCAGCAGCCAAACCGGGACTAGCGGACTCACAGATACGCAGTATTTT
CDR3 protein: CASSQTGTSGLTDTQYF
clone size: few
V gene: TRBV3-1
J gene: TRBJ2-3
D gene: TRBD2

CDR3 DNA: TGTGCCAGCAGCCAAGTACCAGGGCGTACGCAGTATTTT
CDR3 protein: CASSQVPGRTQYF
clone size: NA
V gene: TRBV4-2
J gene: TRBJ2-3
D gene: NA

CDR3 DNA: TGCAGTGCCATCCGGGCGCCGAGTGATGAGCAGTTCTTC
CDR3 protein: CSAIRAPSDEQFF
clone size: few
V gene: TRBV20-1
J gene: TRBJ2-1
D gene: NA

CDR3 DNA: TGTGCCAGCAGTGCATTAGCGGGAACGCCCTACGAGCAGTACTTC
CDR3 protein: CASSALAGTPYEQYF
clone size: NA
V gene: TRBV27
J gene: TRBJ2-7
D gene: TRBD2

CDR3 DNA: TGCGCCAGCAGCCAAAGTGTTAAAAGTGTCAATGAGCAGTTCTTC
CDR3 protein: CASSQSVKSVNEQFF
clone size: NA
V gene: TRBV4-3
J gene: TRBJ2-1
D gene: NA

CDR3 DNA: TGTGCCAGCAGTTACGGGGTTAGCAATGAGCAGTTCTTC
CDR3 protein: CASSYGVSNEQFF
clone size: NA
V gene: TRBV6-5
J gene: TRBJ2-1
D gene: NA

CDR3 DNA: TGTGCCAGCAGTTCACTTTCGACAGGGGGCCACGAGCAGTACTTC
CDR3 protein: CASSSLSTGGHEQYF
clone size: NA
V gene: TRBV28
J gene: TRBJ2-7
D gene: TRBD1

CDR3 DNA: TGCAGTGTCCGACAGGGGGCTGGGGCCAACGTCCTGACTTTC
CDR3 protein: CSVRQGAGANVLTF
clone size: NA
V gene: TRBV20-1
J gene: TRBJ2-6
D gene: TRBD1

CDR3 DNA: TGTGCCAGCAGCTTAGAACGGGTAGCGGGAGGGCCCTATGAGCAGTTCTTC
CDR3 protein: CASSLERVAGGPYEQFF
clone size: NA
V gene: TRBV7-3
J gene: TRBJ2-1
D gene: TRBD2

CDR3 DNA: TGTGCCTGGAGTAAGCCGGTCACAGATACGCAGTATTTT
CDR3 protein: CAWSKPVTDTQYF
clone size: few
V gene: TRBV30
J gene: TRBJ2-3
D gene: NA